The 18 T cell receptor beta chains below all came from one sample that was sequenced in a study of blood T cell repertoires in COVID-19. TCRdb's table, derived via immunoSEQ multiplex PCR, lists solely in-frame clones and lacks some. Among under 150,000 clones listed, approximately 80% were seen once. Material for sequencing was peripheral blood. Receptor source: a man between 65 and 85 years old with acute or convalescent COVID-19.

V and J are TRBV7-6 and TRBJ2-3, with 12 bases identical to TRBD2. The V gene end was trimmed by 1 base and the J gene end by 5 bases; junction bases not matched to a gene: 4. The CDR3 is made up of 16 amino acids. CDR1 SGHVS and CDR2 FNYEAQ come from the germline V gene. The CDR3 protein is CASSLGGLAGLDTQYF. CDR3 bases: TGTGCCAGCAGCTTAGGAGGACTAGCGGGGCTAGATACGCAGTATTTT.

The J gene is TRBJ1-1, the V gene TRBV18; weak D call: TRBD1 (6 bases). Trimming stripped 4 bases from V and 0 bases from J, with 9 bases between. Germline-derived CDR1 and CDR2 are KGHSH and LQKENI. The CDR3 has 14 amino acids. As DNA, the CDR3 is TGTGCCAGCTCACGGACAGCCATGAACACTGAAGCTTTCTTT. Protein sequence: CASSRTAMNTEAFF.

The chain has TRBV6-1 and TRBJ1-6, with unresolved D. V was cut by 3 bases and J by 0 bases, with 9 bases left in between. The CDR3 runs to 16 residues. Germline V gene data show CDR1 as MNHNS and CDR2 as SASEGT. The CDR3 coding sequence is TGTGCCAGCAGTGACAGTCTCCGCTCCTATAATTCACCCCTCCACTTT. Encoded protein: CASSDSLRSYNSPLHF.

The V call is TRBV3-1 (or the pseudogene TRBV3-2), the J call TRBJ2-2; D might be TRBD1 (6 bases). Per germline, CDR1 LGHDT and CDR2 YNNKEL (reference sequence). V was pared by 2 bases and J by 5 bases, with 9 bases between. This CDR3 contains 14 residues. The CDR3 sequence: CASSQLGGTGELFF. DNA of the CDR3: TGTGCCAGCAGCCAACTAGGGGGTACCGGGGAGCTGTTTTTT.

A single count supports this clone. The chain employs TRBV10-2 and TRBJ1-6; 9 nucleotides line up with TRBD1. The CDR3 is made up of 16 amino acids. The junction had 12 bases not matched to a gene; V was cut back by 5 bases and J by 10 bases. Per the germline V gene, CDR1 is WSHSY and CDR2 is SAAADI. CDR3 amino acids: CASSNPRQGGRSPLHF. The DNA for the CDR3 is TGCGCCAGCAGTAACCCCCGACAGGGGGGGAGATCACCCCTCCACTTT.

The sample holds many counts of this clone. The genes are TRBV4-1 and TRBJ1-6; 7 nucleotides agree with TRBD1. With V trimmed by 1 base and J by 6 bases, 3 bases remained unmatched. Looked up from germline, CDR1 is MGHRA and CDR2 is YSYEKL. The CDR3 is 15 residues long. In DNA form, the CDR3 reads TGCGCCAGCAGCCAAGCCGACAGGGCTAATTCACCCCTCCACTTT. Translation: CASSQADRANSPLHF.

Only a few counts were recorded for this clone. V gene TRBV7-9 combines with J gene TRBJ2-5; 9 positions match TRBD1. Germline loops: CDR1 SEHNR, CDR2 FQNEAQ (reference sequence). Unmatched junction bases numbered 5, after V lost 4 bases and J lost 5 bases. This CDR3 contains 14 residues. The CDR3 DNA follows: TGTGCCAGCAGCTCCACAGGGGGCGGGGAGACCCAGTACTTC. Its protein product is CASSSTGGGETQYF.

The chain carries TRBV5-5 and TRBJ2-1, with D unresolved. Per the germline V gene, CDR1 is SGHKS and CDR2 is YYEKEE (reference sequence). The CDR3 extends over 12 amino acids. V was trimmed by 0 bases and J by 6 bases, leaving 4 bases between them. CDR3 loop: CASSLAVNEQFF. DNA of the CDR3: TGTGCCAGCAGCTTGGCGGTCAATGAGCAGTTCTTC. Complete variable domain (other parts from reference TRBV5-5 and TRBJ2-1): DAGVTQSPTHLIKTRGQQVTLRCSPISGHKSVSWYQQVLGQGPQFIFQYYEKEERGRGNFPDRFSARQFPNYSSELNVNALLLGDSALYLCASSLAVNEQFFGPGTRLTVL.

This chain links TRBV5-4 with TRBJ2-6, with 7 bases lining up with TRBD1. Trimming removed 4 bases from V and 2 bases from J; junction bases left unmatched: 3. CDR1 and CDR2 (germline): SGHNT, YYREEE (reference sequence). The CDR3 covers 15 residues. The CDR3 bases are TGTGCCAGCAGCGTCAGGGGGACTGGGGCCAACGTCCTGACTTTC. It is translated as CASSVRGTGANVLTF.

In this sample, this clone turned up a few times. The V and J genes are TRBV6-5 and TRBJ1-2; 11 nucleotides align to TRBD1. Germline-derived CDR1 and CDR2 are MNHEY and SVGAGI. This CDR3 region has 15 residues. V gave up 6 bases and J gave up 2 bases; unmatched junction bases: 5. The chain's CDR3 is CASSPDRGLNYGYTF. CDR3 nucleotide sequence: TGTGCCAGCAGCCCGGACAGGGGGCTGAACTATGGCTACACCTTC.

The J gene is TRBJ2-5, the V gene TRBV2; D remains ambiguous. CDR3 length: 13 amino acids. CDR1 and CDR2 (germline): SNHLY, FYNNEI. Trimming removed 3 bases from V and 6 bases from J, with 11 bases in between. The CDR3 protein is CASSEPARQTQYF. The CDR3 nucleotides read TGTGCCAGCAGTGAGCCAGCTAGGCAGACCCAGTACTTC.

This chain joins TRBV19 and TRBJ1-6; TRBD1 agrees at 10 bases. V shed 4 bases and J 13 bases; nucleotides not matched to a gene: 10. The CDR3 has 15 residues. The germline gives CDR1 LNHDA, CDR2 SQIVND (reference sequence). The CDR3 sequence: CASSTRQGAKLPLHF. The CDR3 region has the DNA TGTGCCAGTAGTACCCGACAGGGGGCTAAACTTCCCCTCCACTTT. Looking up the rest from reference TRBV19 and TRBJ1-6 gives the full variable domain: DGGITQSPKYLFRKEGQNVTLSCEQNLNHDAMYWYRQDPGQGLRLIYYSQIVNDFQKGDIAEGYSVSREKKESFPLTVTSAQKNPTAFYLCASSTRQGAKLPLHFGNGTRLTVT.

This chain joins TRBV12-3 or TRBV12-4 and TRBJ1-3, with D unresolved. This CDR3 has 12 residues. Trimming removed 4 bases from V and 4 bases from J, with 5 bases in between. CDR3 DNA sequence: TGTGCCAGCAGTTCAACAGGAAACACCATATATTTT. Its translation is CASSSTGNTIYF.

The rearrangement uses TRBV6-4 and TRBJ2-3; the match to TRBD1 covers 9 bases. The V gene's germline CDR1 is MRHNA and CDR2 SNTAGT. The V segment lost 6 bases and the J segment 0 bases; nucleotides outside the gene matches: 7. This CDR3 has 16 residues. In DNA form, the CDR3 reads TGTGCCAGCAGCCCGGGACAGGGTGGGAGCACAGATACGCAGTATTTT. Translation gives CASSPGQGGSTDTQYF.

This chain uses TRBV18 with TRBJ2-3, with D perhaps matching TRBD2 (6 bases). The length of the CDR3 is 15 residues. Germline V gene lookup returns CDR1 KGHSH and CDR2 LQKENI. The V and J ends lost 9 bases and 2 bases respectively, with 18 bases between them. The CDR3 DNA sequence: TGTGCCAGTGTTCCCTTAGCGGAACCCACAGATACGCAGTATTTT. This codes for CASVPLAEPTDTQYF.

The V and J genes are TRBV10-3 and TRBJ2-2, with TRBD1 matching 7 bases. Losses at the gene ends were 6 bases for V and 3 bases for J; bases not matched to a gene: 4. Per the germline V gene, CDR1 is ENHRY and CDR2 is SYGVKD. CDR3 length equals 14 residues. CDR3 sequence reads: CAISDRVDTGELFF. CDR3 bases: TGTGCCATCAGCGACAGGGTGGACACCGGGGAGCTGTTTTTT.

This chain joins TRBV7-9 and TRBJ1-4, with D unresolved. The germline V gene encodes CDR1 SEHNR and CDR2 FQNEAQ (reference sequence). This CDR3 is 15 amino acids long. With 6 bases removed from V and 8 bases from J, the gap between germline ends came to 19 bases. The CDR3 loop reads CASSSDLRFYEKLFF. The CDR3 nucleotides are TGTGCCAGCAGTTCCGATCTGAGGTTTTACGAAAAACTGTTTTTT.

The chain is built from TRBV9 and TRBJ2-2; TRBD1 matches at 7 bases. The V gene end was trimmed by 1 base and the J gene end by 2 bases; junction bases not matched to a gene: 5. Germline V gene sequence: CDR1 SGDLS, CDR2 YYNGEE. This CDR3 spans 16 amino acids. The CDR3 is CASSVSGTANTGELFF. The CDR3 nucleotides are TGTGCCAGCAGCGTATCCGGGACAGCTAACACCGGGGAGCTGTTTTTT.